These T cell receptor beta chains were read from a single sample in a study of response to subunit inactivated influenza vaccine. A single record per CDR3 protein comes from TCRdb applying MiXCR to the RT-PCR reads. The table shows approximately 500,000 distinct CDR3 sequences, with approximately 14% occurring only once. Sample: PBMCs from blood, taken 11 to 12 days after vaccination. Receptors were obtained from a middle-aged man who received an inactivated influenza vaccine. CDR3s include the opening cysteine and the closing phenylalanine or tryptophan. A D gene is named only where the DNA matches it firmly. Only some rows state a clone size, as once, few, many or a class for expanded clones.

clone_size: many; d_call: TRBD2; v_call: TRBV11-2; j_call: TRBJ2-6; cdr3_nt: TGTGCCAGCAGGCCAGGACTAGCGGGAGAGACTGGGGCCAACGTCCTGACTTTC; cdr3_aa: CASRPGLAGETGANVLTF
clone_size: few; d_call: NA; v_call: TRBV20-1; j_call: TRBJ1-6; cdr3_nt: TGCAGTGCAAGAAGGGACATACTTTCACCCCTCCACTTT; cdr3_aa: CSARRDILSPLHF
clone_size: many; d_call: NA; v_call: TRBV7-2; j_call: TRBJ2-1; cdr3_nt: TGTGCCAGCAGCCGAACAGGGTTATACAATGAGCAGTTCTTC; cdr3_aa: CASSRTGLYNEQFF
clone_size: NA; d_call: NA; v_call: TRBV7-9; j_call: TRBJ1-1; cdr3_nt: TGTGCCAGCAGCCTATTGCCAGGGAGCATGAACACTGAAGCTTTCTTT; cdr3_aa: CASSLLPGSMNTEAFF
clone_size: few; d_call: TRBD1; v_call: TRBV25-1; j_call: TRBJ2-5; cdr3_nt: TGTGCCAGCAGTGGGACAGGGGATCAAGAGACCCAGTACTTC; cdr3_aa: CASSGTGDQETQYF
clone_size: many; d_call: NA; v_call: TRBV20-1; j_call: TRBJ1-5; cdr3_nt: TGCAGTGCTACAGGGTTGGGTCAGCCCCAGCATTTT; cdr3_aa: CSATGLGQPQHF
clone_size: many; d_call: NA; v_call: TRBV28; j_call: TRBJ1-2; cdr3_nt: TGTGCCAGCAGTTCTTTAAGCGGCTACACCTTC; cdr3_aa: CASSSLSGYTF
clone_size: NA; d_call: TRBD2; v_call: TRBV3-1; j_call: TRBJ2-1; cdr3_nt: TGTGCCAGCAGCCAAAGTACTAGCGATGAGCAGTTCTTC; cdr3_aa: CASSQSTSDEQFF
clone_size: few; d_call: NA; v_call: TRBV6-5; j_call: TRBJ2-3; cdr3_nt: TGTGCCAGCAGTTACAAAATCCGAGGCACAGATACGCAGTATTTT; cdr3_aa: CASSYKIRGTDTQYF
clone_size: few; d_call: NA; v_call: TRBV28; j_call: TRBJ2-7; cdr3_nt: TGTGCCAGCCGCGGGTATGAGGGCTACGAGCAGTACTTC; cdr3_aa: CASRGYEGYEQYF
clone_size: few; d_call: TRBD2; v_call: TRBV5-1; j_call: TRBJ2-5; cdr3_nt: TGCGCCAGCAGCTTCGGTGCTAGCGGAAAAGAAGAGACCCAGTACTTC; cdr3_aa: CASSFGASGKEETQYF
clone_size: few; d_call: NA; v_call: TRBV5-1; j_call: TRBJ2-3; cdr3_nt: TGCGCCAGCAGTCCAAGACCGGCGGCCACAGATACGCAGTATTTT; cdr3_aa: CASSPRPAATDTQYF
clone_size: NA; d_call: NA; v_call: TRBV14; j_call: TRBJ2-7; cdr3_nt: TGTGCCAGCAGCCGCCTCAGGGTAACAAGAAAGGTCCCCTCCTACGAGCAGTACTTC; cdr3_aa: CASSRLRVTRKVPSYEQYF
clone_size: few; d_call: NA; v_call: TRBV12-3/TRBV12-4; j_call: TRBJ1-4; cdr3_nt: TGTGCCAGCAGTCAAGGGGGGCGAGAAAAACTGTTTTTT; cdr3_aa: CASSQGGREKLFF
clone_size: few; d_call: NA; v_call: TRBV5-5; j_call: TRBJ2-5; cdr3_nt: TGTGCCAGCAGTTTTCATCCGGGTGGGCCCCAAGAGACCCAGTACTTC; cdr3_aa: CASSFHPGGPQETQYF
clone_size: NA; d_call: NA; v_call: TRBV30; j_call: TRBJ2-7; cdr3_nt: TGTGCCTGTCTGCCCCGGGACACCTACGAGCAGTACTTC; cdr3_aa: CACLPRDTYEQYF
clone_size: few; d_call: TRBD2; v_call: TRBV23-1; j_call: TRBJ2-7; cdr3_nt: TGCGCCAGCAGACGCCACGAAGCCGGGACTAGCGGGCTTAGCTCCTACGAGCAGTACTTC; cdr3_aa: CASRRHEAGTSGLSSYEQYF
clone_size: NA; d_call: TRBD2; v_call: TRBV29-1; j_call: TRBJ2-3; cdr3_nt: TGCAGCGAGGGACTAGCGGGGGAGAGGACAGATACGCAGTATTTT; cdr3_aa: CSEGLAGERTDTQYF
clone_size: NA; d_call: TRBD2; v_call: TRBV11-2; j_call: TRBJ2-2; cdr3_nt: TGTGCCAGCAGCCCTAAGGGGGTCGGCGGGAGGTCACTAACCGGGGAGCTGTTTTTT; cdr3_aa: CASSPKGVGGRSLTGELFF
clone_size: few; d_call: TRBD2; v_call: TRBV28; j_call: TRBJ2-2; cdr3_nt: TGTGCCAGCAGTTCCCGGGAGGGCGGCACCGGGGAGCTGTTTTTT; cdr3_aa: CASSSREGGTGELFF
clone_size: many; d_call: TRBD1; v_call: TRBV12-3/TRBV12-4; j_call: TRBJ1-1; cdr3_nt: TGTGCCAGCAGACTGACAGGGGAAGCTTTCTTT; cdr3_aa: CASRLTGEAFF
clone_size: NA; d_call: NA; v_call: TRBV7-6; j_call: TRBJ1-3; cdr3_nt: TGTGCCAGCAGCTTAGTGTCAGGCTCTGGAAACACCATATATTTT; cdr3_aa: CASSLVSGSGNTIYF
clone_size: many; d_call: NA; v_call: TRBV7-6; j_call: TRBJ1-2; cdr3_nt: TGTGCCAGCAGCGAAAGTGCCAACTATGGCTACACCTTC; cdr3_aa: CASSESANYGYTF
clone_size: few; d_call: NA; v_call: TRBV12-3/TRBV12-4; j_call: TRBJ2-1; cdr3_nt: TGTGCCAGCAGTACTCTGAATGAGCAGTTCTTC; cdr3_aa: CASSTLNEQFF
clone_size: few; d_call: NA; v_call: TRBV4-2; j_call: TRBJ2-1; cdr3_nt: TGTGCCAGCAGCCAAGCTGTAACAGTTGAGAGCTCCTACAATGAGCAGTTCTTC; cdr3_aa: CASSQAVTVESSYNEQFF
clone_size: NA; d_call: NA; v_call: TRBV28; j_call: TRBJ2-2; cdr3_nt: TGTGCCAGCAGTTTAAGGGCTAGCACCTACACCGGGGAGCTGTTTTTT; cdr3_aa: CASSLRASTYTGELFF
clone_size: NA; d_call: NA; v_call: TRBV2; j_call: TRBJ2-5; cdr3_nt: TGTGCCAAATCGGGGGAGTTCCAAGAGACCCAGTACTTC; cdr3_aa: CAKSGEFQETQYF
clone_size: few; d_call: NA; v_call: TRBV20-1; j_call: TRBJ2-7; cdr3_nt: TGCAGTGCTAGTATTCAGTCAGGACCCTACGAGCAGTACTTC; cdr3_aa: CSASIQSGPYEQYF
clone_size: many; d_call: TRBD1; v_call: TRBV12-3/TRBV12-4; j_call: TRBJ1-2; cdr3_nt: TGTGCCAGCAGTCTTTACTCCCTTAGGGACAGCGCCAACTATGGCTACACCTTC; cdr3_aa: CASSLYSLRDSANYGYTF
clone_size: NA; d_call: NA; v_call: TRBV7-3; j_call: TRBJ2-6; cdr3_nt: TGTGCCAGCAGCACAGGCTCTGGGGCCAACGTCCTGACTTTC; cdr3_aa: CASSTGSGANVLTF
clone_size: few; d_call: NA; v_call: TRBV5-1; j_call: TRBJ2-2; cdr3_nt: TGCGCGACCAGGCCAGGGGACGCCCACACCGGGGAGCTGTTTTTT; cdr3_aa: CATRPGDAHTGELFF
clone_size: NA; d_call: TRBD1; v_call: TRBV2; j_call: TRBJ2-2; cdr3_nt: TGTGCCAGCAGTGAGGGACAGGGGGCCGCCGGGGAGCTGTTTTTT; cdr3_aa: CASSEGQGAAGELFF
clone_size: NA; d_call: NA; v_call: TRBV2; j_call: TRBJ2-1; cdr3_nt: TGTGCCAGCACCCGGTCGGCTGATGAGCAGTTCTTC; cdr3_aa: CASTRSADEQFF
clone_size: few; d_call: NA; v_call: TRBV5-6; j_call: TRBJ2-6; cdr3_nt: TGTGCCAGCAGCTTGACAGGGCGCTCTGGGGCCAACGTCCTGACTTTC; cdr3_aa: CASSLTGRSGANVLTF
clone_size: few; d_call: NA; v_call: TRBV21-1; j_call: TRBJ1-2; cdr3_nt: TGTGCCAGCAGCGCAGGCACGCGCCGCGGGACAGGGCTCATTGGCTACACCTTC; cdr3_aa: CASSAGTRRGTGLIGYTF
clone_size: NA; d_call: NA; v_call: TRBV12-3/TRBV12-4; j_call: TRBJ1-5; cdr3_nt: TGTGCCAGCAGTTCCTACTCCGGCGGGCAGCCCCAGCATTTT; cdr3_aa: CASSSYSGGQPQHF
clone_size: few; d_call: TRBD1; v_call: TRBV18; j_call: TRBJ1-4; cdr3_nt: TGTGCCAGCTCACCACAGACAGGGACTAATGAAAAACTGTTTTTT; cdr3_aa: CASSPQTGTNEKLFF
clone_size: NA; d_call: TRBD2; v_call: TRBV11-2; j_call: TRBJ2-1; cdr3_nt: TGTGCCAGCAGCTCTAGCGGGGGGGGGTACAATGAGCAGTTCTTC; cdr3_aa: CASSSSGGGYNEQFF
clone_size: few; d_call: TRBD1; v_call: TRBV12-3/TRBV12-4; j_call: TRBJ2-7; cdr3_nt: TGTGCCAGCACTGTGACAGGGGGAACCTACGAGCAGTACTTC; cdr3_aa: CASTVTGGTYEQYF